The 22 T cell receptor beta chains below come from one sample, sequenced in a study of cytomegalovirus exposure and HLA in healthy donors. The primer mix had 60 Vbeta and 13 Jbeta primers. Libraries were prepared by immunoSEQ multiplex PCR; TCRdb keeps only in-frame clonotypes and omits some of them. The sample has 45,000 to 65,000 clones; approximately 77% are singletons. The source material was PBMCs. Receptors originate from a woman aged 18-29 years in good health and CMV-seronegative.

The chain couples TRBV6-5 to TRBJ2-2, with no clear D. Trimming removed 2 bases from V and 4 bases from J, with 11 bases in between. CDR1 MNHEY and CDR2 SVGAGI come from the germline V gene. This CDR3 is 15 amino acids long. CDR3 DNA sequence: TGTGCCAGCAGTTACATCCGCGGTTCCACCGGGGAGCTGTTTTTT. It encodes CASSYIRGSTGELFF.

The V gene is TRBV5-1, the J gene TRBJ2-5; D is perhaps TRBD1 (6 bases). The CDR3 has 15 residues. V was cut by 1 base and J by 4 bases, with 14 bases left in between. Per the germline V gene, CDR1 is SGHRS and CDR2 is YFSETQ. The chain's CDR3 is CASSLTRQDTETQYF. The DNA of the CDR3 is TGCGCCAGCAGCTTGACGAGACAGGACACAGAGACCCAGTACTTC.

The chain combines TRBV6-1 with TRBJ2-3; possibly TRBD1 for D (5 bases). Trimming stripped 4 bases from V and 4 bases from J, with 12 bases between. CDR1 MNHNS and CDR2 SASEGT come from the germline V gene. CDR3 size: 14 residues. This CDR3 is CASSVVVRADTQYF. CDR3 DNA: TGTGCCAGCAGTGTAGTTGTCAGGGCAGATACGCAGTATTTT.

This sequence joins TRBV13 and TRBJ1-6, with TRBD1 matching over 9 bases. Losses at the gene ends were 2 bases for V and 7 bases for J; bases not matched to a gene: 3. Per the germline V gene, CDR1 is PRHDT and CDR2 is FYEKMQ (reference sequence). This CDR3 region has 15 residues. Written as DNA, the CDR3 is TGTGCCAGCAGCTTAACAGGGGGCATAAATTCACCCCTCCACTTT. This translates into CASSLTGGINSPLHF.

The J gene is TRBJ1-3, the V gene TRBV5-5; the D gene is possibly TRBD1 (5 bases). CDR1 is SGHKS and CDR2 is YYEKEE in the germline V gene (reference sequence). V gave up 0 bases and J gave up 3 bases, with 13 bases separating them. This CDR3 is 16 amino acids long. Written as DNA, the CDR3 is TGTGCCAGCAGCTTGGACCGGGGGACCGGTGGAAACACCATATATTTT. Protein sequence: CASSLDRGTGGNTIYF.

The rearrangement uses TRBV28 and TRBJ1-6; 7 nucleotides line up with TRBD1. V lost 6 bases, J lost 14 bases, and 13 bases stayed unmatched. The CDR3 has 14 residues. CDR1 and CDR2 from the germline V gene are MDHEN and SYDVKM. The CDR3 loop is CASSPETGPVTLHF. The CDR3 nucleotides are TGTGCCAGCAGCCCCGAGACAGGGCCAGTAACCCTCCACTTT.

This clone was counted a single time. V usage is TRBV4-1 and J usage is TRBJ2-1, with 8 nucleotides matching TRBD2. This CDR3 has 19 residues. The V gene's germline CDR1 is MGHRA and CDR2 YSYEKL. After removal of 1 base from V and 9 bases from J, the junction contained 20 bases not matched to a gene. CDR3 amino acids: CASSQVQAPEASGSSEQFF. The CDR3 DNA is TGCGCCAGCAGCCAAGTTCAGGCCCCGGAAGCCAGCGGGAGTAGTGAGCAGTTCTTC.

For the CDR3, the DNA is TGTGCCAGCAGTGGACAGGGCCGGTTCGGGTACGAGCAGTACTTC. Translating it yields CASSGQGRFGYEQYF. The chain links TRBV28 to TRBJ2-5; 8 bases are shared with TRBD1. The J call could be wrong; TRBJ2-7 is a better fit for the DNA end. Germline values: CDR1 MDHEN, CDR2 SYDVKM. CDR3 length equals 15 residues.

There are a few counts of this clone. The chain couples TRBV28 to TRBJ2-7; no firm D call. The ends were cut back, 1 base at V and 4 bases at J, with 8 bases in the middle. Germline-derived CDR1 and CDR2 are MDHEN and SYDVKM. The CDR3 length is 13 residues. The DNA of the CDR3 is TGTGCCAGCAGTTTATTACCCACATACGAGCAGTACTTC. This encodes CASSLLPTYEQYF. Variable domain in full (rest from reference TRBV28 and TRBJ2-7): DVKVTQSSRYLVKRTGEKVFLECVQDMDHENMFWYRQDPGLGLRLIYFSYDVKMKEKGDIPEGYSVSREKKERFSLILESASTNQTSMYLCASSLLPTYEQYFGPGTRLTVT.

The rearrangement links TRBV4-1 to TRBJ1-4, with TRBD1 identical over 10 bases. V was pared by 0 bases and J by 7 bases, with 11 bases of the junction left unmatched. The CDR3 is made up of 18 amino acids. Germline values: CDR1 MGHRA, CDR2 YSYEKL. The CDR3 loop is CASSQDIQGQGRSEKLFF. In DNA form, the CDR3 reads TGCGCCAGCAGCCAAGATATACAGGGACAGGGGAGAAGTGAAAAACTGTTTTTT.

This chain joins TRBV19 and TRBJ2-1, with TRBD1 matching 10 bases. This CDR3 region has 15 residues. J lost 2 bases, V lost 7 bases, and 5 bases had no gene match. Germline CDR1 and CDR2: LNHDA and SQIVND (reference sequence). CDR3 in DNA: TGTGCCAGTACTACGGGACAGGGGACCTACAATGAGCAGTTCTTC. Translated, it gives CASTTGQGTYNEQFF. The full variable domain, with the rest looked up from reference TRBV19 and TRBJ2-1, is DGGITQSPKYLFRKEGQNVTLSCEQNLNHDAMYWYRQDPGQGLRLIYYSQIVNDFQKGDIAEGYSVSREKKESFPLTVTSAQKNPTAFYLCASTTGQGTYNEQFFGPGTRLTVL.

CDR3 nucleotides: TGTGCCTGGAACCTGCAGGAGACCCAGTACTTC. This codes for CAWNLQETQYF. The chain recombines TRBV30 with TRBJ2-5; D is undetermined. The CDR3 has 11 amino acids. The V gene's germline CDR1 is GTSNPN and CDR2 SVGIG (reference sequence). V was shortened by 4 bases and J by 5 bases, with 8 bases between the two germline ends.

The V call is TRBV2, the J call TRBJ2-2, with no clear D. V gave up 3 bases and J gave up 1 base, with 9 bases separating them. This CDR3 comprises 15 residues. The germline V gene encodes CDR1 SNHLY and CDR2 FYNNEI. This CDR3 reads CASSEQALNTGELFF. The CDR3 DNA reads as TGTGCCAGCAGTGAGCAGGCCCTGAACACCGGGGAGCTGTTTTTT.

This rearrangement joins TRBV27 to TRBJ1-5; perhaps TRBD1 as D (5 bases). This CDR3 has 16 amino acids. The germline V gene has CDR1 MNHEY and CDR2 SMNVEV (reference sequence). V lost 5 bases and J lost 10, with 24 bases in between. The CDR3 DNA is TGTGCCAGCAGTCCCATCAGGGTAGCGGGATATGGACCCCAGCATTTT. It specifies CASSPIRVAGYGPQHF.

This rearrangement joins TRBV9 to TRBJ2-3; 11 bases are a match to TRBD2. Trimming at V came to 4 bases and at J to 5 bases, leaving 9 bases not matched to a gene. The CDR3 runs 16 residues. CDR1 and CDR2 from the germline V gene are SGDLS and YYNGEE. The DNA of the CDR3 is TGTGCCAGCAGCCTTACTAGCGGGAGCGTTGGAGATACGCAGTATTTT. Protein product: CASSLTSGSVGDTQYF.

The J gene is TRBJ2-3, the V gene TRBV7-6; D may be TRBD1 (6 bases). The germline gives CDR1 SGHVS, CDR2 FNYEAQ. The CDR3 totals 14 residues. V lost 5 bases and J lost 1, with 10 bases in between. The CDR3 coding sequence is TGTGCCAGCAGCCGGCGACAGGGCACAGATACGCAGTATTTT. Protein product: CASSRRQGTDTQYF.

This chain uses TRBV9 with TRBJ2-7; D ambiguous. Germline CDR1 is SGDLS and CDR2 is YYNGEE. V lost 1 base and J 0 bases, leaving 8 bases between the germline ends. This CDR3 has 14 amino acids. CDR3 amino acids: CASSVSQDSYEQYF. CDR3 nucleotide sequence: TGTGCCAGCAGCGTAAGTCAGGACTCCTACGAGCAGTACTTC. Together with reference TRBV9 and TRBJ2-7, the CDR3 gives the full variable domain: DSGVTQTPKHLITATGQRVTLRCSPRSGDLSVYWYQQSLDQGLQFLIQYYNGEERAKGNILERFSAQQFPDLHSELNLSSLELGDSALYFCASSVSQDSYEQYFGPGTRLTVT.

This sequence joins TRBV5-6 and TRBJ1-2; D is unclear. The CDR3 has 17 residues. Trimming left V 4 bases short and J 0 bases short, with 19 bases between. Germline CDR1 and CDR2: SGHDT and YYEEEE. The CDR3 here is CASSPQWASATNYGYTF. For the CDR3, the DNA is TGTGCCAGCAGCCCCCAGTGGGCTAGCGCCACTAACTATGGCTACACCTTC.

The chain couples TRBV10-3 to TRBJ2-7; no firm D call. V dropped 0 bases and J dropped 3 bases, with 9 bases sitting between them. Per the germline V gene, CDR1 is ENHRY and CDR2 is SYGVKD. This CDR3 has 14 residues. The CDR3 DNA is TGTGCCATCAGTGAGTCAAGCCCTAACTACGAGCAGTACTTC. Amino acids: CAISESSPNYEQYF.

This chain joins TRBV6-4 and TRBJ2-1, with TRBD2 identical over 10 bases. CDR1 is MRHNA, CDR2 SNTAGT, per germline. The CDR3 is 16 amino acids. V was pared by 3 bases and J by 5 bases, with 7 bases of the junction left unmatched. The CDR3 protein is CASSESSGRGDNEQFF. CDR3 DNA sequence: TGTGCCAGCAGTGAATCGAGCGGGAGGGGGGACAATGAGCAGTTCTTC.

Here the CDR3 DNA reads TGTGCCAGCAGGAGGACAGGGGATAGCAATCAGCCCCAGCATTTT. The encoded protein is CASRRTGDSNQPQHF. This chain connects TRBV28 to TRBJ1-5; 9 nucleotides line up with TRBD1. CDR1 and CDR2 (germline): MDHEN, SYDVKM. V lost 6 bases, J lost 0 bases, and 3 bases stayed unmatched. This CDR3 comprises 15 residues.

This chain connects TRBV11-2 to TRBJ2-1, with 8 bases fitting TRBD1. J lost 8 bases, V lost 8 bases, and 14 bases had no gene match. Germline loops: CDR1 SGHAT, CDR2 FQNNGV. The length of the CDR3 is 15 residues. The DNA of the CDR3 is TGTGCCAGCGCCCGGACAGGGACATCTGGGGATGAGCAGTTCTTC. Its protein product is CASARTGTSGDEQFF.